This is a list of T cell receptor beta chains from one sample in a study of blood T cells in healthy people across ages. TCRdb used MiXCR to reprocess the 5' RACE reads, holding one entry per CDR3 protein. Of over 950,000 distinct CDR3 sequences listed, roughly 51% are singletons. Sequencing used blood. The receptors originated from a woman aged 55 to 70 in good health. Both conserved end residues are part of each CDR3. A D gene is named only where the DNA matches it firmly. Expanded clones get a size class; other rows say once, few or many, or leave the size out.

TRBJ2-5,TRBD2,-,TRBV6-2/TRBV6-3,CASSYWTRGGSTETQYF,TGTGCCAGCAGTTACTGGACTAGGGGAGGATCGACAGAGACCCAGTACTTC
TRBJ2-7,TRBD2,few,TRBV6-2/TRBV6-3,CASSSKRGTSYEQYF,TGTGCCAGCAGCAGCAAGCGGGGGACATCCTACGAGCAGTACTTC
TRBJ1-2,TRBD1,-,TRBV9,CASSAGQGSYGYTF,TGTGCCAGCAGCGCCGGACAGGGTTCTTATGGCTACACCTTC
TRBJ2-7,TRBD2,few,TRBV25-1,CASRGSGSHEQYF,TGTGCCAGCAGGGGTAGCGGGAGCCACGAGCAGTACTTC
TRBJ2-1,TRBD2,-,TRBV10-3,CAISGTSGPSSYNEQFF,TGTGCCATCAGTGGGACTAGCGGTCCTAGCTCCTACAATGAGCAGTTCTTC
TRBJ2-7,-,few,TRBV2,CASSLRLGGAGSQYF,TGTGCCAGCAGCCTCCGACTGGGGGGAGCCGGTTCTCAGTACTTC
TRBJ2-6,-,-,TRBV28,CASSPDRRVGSGANVLTF,TGTGCCAGCAGCCCTGACCGTCGTGTGGGCTCTGGGGCCAACGTCCTGACTTTC
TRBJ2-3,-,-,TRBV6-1,CASSDKRGPQGTDTQYF,TGTGCCAGCAGTGATAAAAGGGGCCCACAGGGCACAGATACGCAGTATTTT
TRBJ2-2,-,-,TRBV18,CASSPLQSNTGELFF,TGTGCCAGCTCACCACTCCAATCGAACACCGGGGAGCTGTTTTTT
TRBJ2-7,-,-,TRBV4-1,CASSHSRQLLRGGEQYF,TGCGCCAGCAGCCATAGTCGACAGCTCTTGAGAGGGGGCGAGCAGTACTTC
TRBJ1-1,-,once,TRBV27,CASQEGGENTEAFF,TGTGCCAGCCAAGAGGGGGGGGAGAACACTGAAGCTTTCTTT
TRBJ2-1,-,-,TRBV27,CASSLWDGGSYNEQFF,TGTGCCAGCAGTTTATGGGACGGGGGTTCCTACAATGAGCAGTTCTTC
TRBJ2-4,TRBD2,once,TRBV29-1,CSVLAGRDRVKNIQYF,TGCAGCGTTCTTGCAGGGAGGGACCGGGTCAAAAACATTCAGTACTTC
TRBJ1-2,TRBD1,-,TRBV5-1,CASSGGIRDRANYGYTF,TGCGCCAGCAGCGGGGGAATCCGGGACAGGGCTAACTATGGCTACACCTTC
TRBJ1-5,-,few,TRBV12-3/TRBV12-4,CASRPRDGQPQHF,TGTGCCAGCAGACCCAGGGACGGTCAGCCCCAGCATTTT
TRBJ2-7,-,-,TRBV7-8,CASSVYRGKNSYEQYF,TGTGCCAGCAGCGTATACCGGGGGAAAAACTCCTACGAGCAGTACTTC
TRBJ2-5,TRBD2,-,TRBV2,CASNSLASKETQYF,TGTGCCAGCAATTCACTAGCGAGTAAAGAGACCCAGTACTTC
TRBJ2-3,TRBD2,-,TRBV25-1,CAGSEYSGGLADTQYF,TGTGCCGGCAGTGAATATAGCGGGGGGCTTGCAGATACGCAGTATTTT
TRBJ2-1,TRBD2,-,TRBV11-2,CASSTQTSGRFNEQFF,TGTGCCAGCAGCACACAGACTAGCGGGAGATTCAATGAGCAGTTCTTC
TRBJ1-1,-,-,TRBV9,CASSVGASGTEAFF,TGTGCCAGCAGCGTTGGGGCCTCGGGTACTGAAGCTTTCTTT
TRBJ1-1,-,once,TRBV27,CASRTIPMNTEAFF,TGTGCCAGCAGGACTATACCGATGAACACTGAAGCTTTCTTT
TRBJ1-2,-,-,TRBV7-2,CANSLRRYNYGYTF,TGTGCCAACAGCCTAAGGAGGTATAACTATGGCTACACCTTC
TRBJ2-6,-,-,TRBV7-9,CASSLGRTSGANVLTF,TGTGCCAGCAGCTTAGGCCGGACTTCTGGGGCCAACGTCCTGACTTTC
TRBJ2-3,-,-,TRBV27,CASSWGSGLADTQYF,TGTGCCAGCAGTTGGGGTTCGGGATTGGCAGATACGCAGTATTTT
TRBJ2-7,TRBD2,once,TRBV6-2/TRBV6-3,CASRPSAGGNEQYF,TGTGCCAGCAGGCCCTCGGCGGGAGGAAACGAGCAGTACTTC
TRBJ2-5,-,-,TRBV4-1,CASSQDPNLETQYF,TGCGCCAGCAGCCAAGATCCAAACTTAGAGACCCAGTACTTC
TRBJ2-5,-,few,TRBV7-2,CASSGLSEVTQYF,TGTGCCAGCAGCGGCCTCTCCGAGGTGACCCAGTACTTC
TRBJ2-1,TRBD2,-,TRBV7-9,CASSPSGSLYNEQFF,TGTGCCAGCAGCCCTAGCGGGAGTCTCTACAATGAGCAGTTCTTC
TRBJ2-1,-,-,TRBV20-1,CSATYGSSEYEQFF,TGCAGTGCTACGTACGGGAGCTCCGAATATGAGCAGTTCTTC
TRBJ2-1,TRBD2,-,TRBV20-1,CSARDGTSVGNEQFF,TGCAGTGCTAGAGATGGGACTAGCGTGGGCAATGAGCAGTTCTTC
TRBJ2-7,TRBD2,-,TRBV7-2,CASSLGGPAGGSSYNEQYF,TGTGCCAGCAGCTTAGGTGGCCCAGCGGGAGGGAGCTCCTACAATGAGCAGTACTTC
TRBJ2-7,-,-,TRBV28,CASRDPAAYRSYEQYF,TGTGCCAGCAGGGACCCGGCGGCATACCGCTCCTACGAGCAGTACTTC
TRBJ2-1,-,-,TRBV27,CASSQLGGGPYNEQFF,TGTGCCAGCAGCCAGTTAGGGGGGGGACCTTACAATGAGCAGTTCTTC
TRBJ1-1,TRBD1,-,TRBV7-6,CASRGVDRVEAFF,TGTGCCAGCCGGGGGGTGGACAGGGTGGAAGCTTTCTTT
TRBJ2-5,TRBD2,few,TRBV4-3,CASSLKLADQETQYF,TGCGCCAGCAGCCTAAAACTAGCGGACCAAGAGACCCAGTACTTC
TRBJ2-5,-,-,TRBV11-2,CASSPFRGGYQETQYF,TGTGCCAGCAGCCCTTTTAGGGGTGGGTACCAAGAGACCCAGTACTTC
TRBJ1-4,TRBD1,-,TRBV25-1,CASSEYAIMDRGREKLFF,TGTGCCAGCAGTGAATACGCTATTATGGACAGGGGGCGTGAAAAACTGTTTTTT
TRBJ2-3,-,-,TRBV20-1,CSARPWQRVEGDTQYF,TGCAGTGCTAGACCCTGGCAGCGGGTGGAAGGAGATACGCAGTATTTT
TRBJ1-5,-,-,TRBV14,CASSQGLGRPQHF,TGTGCCAGCAGCCAAGGCTTAGGGAGGCCCCAGCATTTT
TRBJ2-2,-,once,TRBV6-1,CASNKQGRTGELFF,TGTGCCAGCAACAAGCAGGGACGTACCGGGGAGCTGTTTTTT
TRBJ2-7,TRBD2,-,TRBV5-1,CASSLGSGGLTYEQYF,TGCGCCAGCAGCTTGGGTAGCGGGGGCCTTACCTACGAGCAGTACTTC
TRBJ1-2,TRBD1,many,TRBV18,CASSPLGQGADTF,TGTGCCAGCTCACCACTCGGACAGGGGGCGGACACCTTC
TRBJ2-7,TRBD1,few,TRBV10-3,CAIAGDRGTYEQYF,TGTGCCATCGCGGGGGACAGGGGGACCTACGAGCAGTACTTC
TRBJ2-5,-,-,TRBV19,CASSIIRGKTQYF,TGTGCCAGTAGTATTATTAGGGGGAAGACCCAGTACTTC
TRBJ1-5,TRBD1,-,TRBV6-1,CASSDRGQGQSNQPQHF,TGTGCTAGCAGTGATCGGGGACAGGGGCAAAGCAATCAGCCCCAGCATTTT
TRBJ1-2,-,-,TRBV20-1,CSAREGEGGYGHTF,TGCAGTGCTAGGGAGGGGGAGGGCGGCTATGGCCACACCTTC
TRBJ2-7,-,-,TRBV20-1,CSAPGPRVNEQYF,TGCAGTGCACCAGGGCCAAGGGTCAACGAGCAGTACTTC
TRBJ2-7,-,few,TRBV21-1,CASTTRGEDRYEQYF,TGTGCCAGCACCACCCGGGGGGAGGATAGGTACGAGCAGTACTTC
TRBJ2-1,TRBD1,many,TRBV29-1,CSVAGTGSYNEQFF,TGCAGCGTTGCCGGGACAGGGTCCTACAATGAGCAGTTCTTC
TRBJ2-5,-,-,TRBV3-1,CASSQVGTTQYF,TGTGCCAGCAGCCAAGTTGGCACTACCCAGTACTTC
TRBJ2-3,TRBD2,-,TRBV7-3,CASSGGTSDSTDTQYF,TGTGCCAGCAGCGGGGGGACTAGCGATAGCACAGATACGCAGTATTTT
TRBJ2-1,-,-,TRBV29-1,CSVEDLAAISYNEQFF,TGCAGCGTTGAAGATCTAGCCGCGATTTCCTACAATGAGCAGTTCTTC
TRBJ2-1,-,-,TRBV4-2,CASSYRSSVGNEQFF,TGTGCCAGCAGTTATAGATCATCGGTTGGCAATGAGCAGTTCTTC
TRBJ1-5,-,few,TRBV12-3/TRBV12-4,CASSLGGTRIQPQHF,TGTGCCAGCAGTTTAGGAGGGACAAGAATTCAGCCCCAGCATTTT
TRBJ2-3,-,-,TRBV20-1,CSATRAVTSTDTQYF,TGCAGTGCTACTAGGGCAGTCACAAGCACAGATACGCAGTATTTT